These 27 T cell receptor beta chains were sequenced from one sample in a study of cytomegalovirus exposure and HLA in healthy donors. Amplification used 60 Vbeta primers and 13 Jbeta primers. Sequenced by immunoSEQ multiplex PCR; TCRdb stores in-frame clones only, minus some. The sample lists around 75,000 clones; about 76% were seen once. Sequencing was done on a sample of PBMCs. The receptors derive from a man between 18 and 29 years old in good health and CMV-seronegative.

The V and J genes are TRBV5-4 and TRBJ1-6; TRBD1 agrees at 9 bases. The CDR3 extends over 15 amino acids. The V and J ends lost 2 bases and 10 bases, in that order; junction bases with no gene match: 7. Germline assignment: CDR1 SGHNT and CDR2 YYREEE (reference sequence). For the CDR3, the DNA is TGTGCCAGCAGCTTATGGACAGGGGCAGAGTCACCCCTCCACTTT. Its translation is CASSLWTGAESPLHF.

The genes are TRBV29-1 and TRBJ2-5, with TRBD2 matching over 8 bases. Trimming cost V 7 bases and J 2 bases; bases outside gene matches: 9. The CDR3 is 14 amino acids. Germline CDR1 is SQVTM and CDR2 is ANQGSEA. CDR3 DNA: TGCAGCGCCTCGGGAGGGGGGCCTCAAGAGACCCAGTACTTC. Residues: CSASGGGPQETQYF.

A few counts support this clone. The V gene is TRBV30, the J gene TRBJ1-2; 8 bases line up with TRBD1. The CDR3 covers 15 residues. J lost 0 bases, V lost 3 bases, and 6 bases had no gene match. Germline-derived CDR1 and CDR2 are GTSNPN and SVGIG (reference sequence). CDR3 amino acids: CAWRRTGLSNYGYTF. The CDR3 DNA reads TGTGCCTGGAGACGGACAGGGCTTTCTAACTATGGCTACACCTTC.

This clone was observed a few times. The chain links TRBV5-6 to TRBJ2-7; D not resolved. Trimming stripped 1 base from V and 4 bases from J, with 12 bases between. The CDR3 is made up of 14 amino acids. The germline CDR1 and CDR2 sequences are SGHDT and YYEEEE. The CDR3 DNA reads TGTGCCAGCAGCTTGATGGGCAGGCTATACGAGCAGTACTTC. Translating gives CASSLMGRLYEQYF.

Turning to this clone: Sequence at one end of the junction differs from germline and may be a read error. This specimen includes other DNA sequences encoding the same CDR3. The chain joins TRBV5-1 to TRBJ2-3; TRBD1 matches at 8 bases. This CDR3 has 15 residues. Germline-derived CDR1 and CDR2 are SGHRS and YFSETQ. The CDR3 DNA is TGCGCCAGCAGCCCAGGGGGCCATGGCACAGATACGCAATATTTT. It translates to CASSPGGHGTDTQYF.

There are a few counts of this clone. V usage is TRBV10-2 and J usage is TRBJ2-1, with 10 positions matching TRBD1. V lost 7 bases to trimming and J lost 4 bases; unmatched junction nucleotides: 7. CDR3 length: 15 residues. Germline values: CDR1 WSHSY, CDR2 SAAADI. CDR3 in DNA: TGCGCCAGCATGAATGACAGGGGGCTATACAATGAGCAGTTCTTC. Translated, it gives CASMNDRGLYNEQFF.

The chain couples TRBV18 to TRBJ2-2, with D perhaps TRBD1 (5 bases). The germline V gene encodes CDR1 KGHSH and CDR2 LQKENI. Trimming stripped 6 bases from V and 8 bases from J, with 7 bases between. This CDR3 is built from 11 residues. The CDR3: CASSWTGELFF. CDR3 sequence (DNA): TGTGCCAGCTCCTGGACAGGGGAGCTGTTTTTT.

The CDR3 protein is CATSRGVKGSQGQPQHF. CDR3 in DNA: TGTGCCACCAGCAGAGGAGTTAAGGGAAGTCAGGGTCAGCCCCAGCATTTT. This sequence joins TRBV15 and TRBJ1-5; TRBD1 might be the D (5 bases). The V gene lost 1 base and the J gene lost 6 bases, with 19 bases spanning the gap. Germline V gene data show CDR1 as LNHNV and CDR2 as YYDKDF (reference sequence). The CDR3 is 17 residues long.

V and J are TRBV6-5 and TRBJ2-5; 8 nucleotides align to TRBD2. Germline V gene data show CDR1 as MNHEY and CDR2 as SVGAGI. The CDR3 sequence is 16 residues long. V lost 0 bases, J lost 5 bases, and 8 bases stayed unmatched. For the CDR3, the DNA is TGTGCCAGCAGTTACTCAAACGGGGGGGCTCGGGAGACCCAGTACTTC. This gives the protein CASSYSNGGARETQYF.

The chain combines TRBV27 with TRBJ2-5, with D possibly being TRBD1 (5 bases). The CDR3 spans 15 residues. Trimming left V 2 bases short and J 3 bases short, with 13 bases between. CDR1 is MNHEY and CDR2 is SMNVEV in the germline V gene (reference sequence). CDR3 sequence reads: CASSLRAGWEETQYF. CDR3 nucleotides: TGTGCCAGCAGTTTAAGGGCAGGGTGGGAAGAGACCCAGTACTTC.

The rearrangement links TRBV6-1 to TRBJ1-5; TRBD1 is a possible D gene (6 bases). Germline CDR1 reads MNHNS; CDR2 reads SASEGT. The V end was cut by 3 bases, the J end by 5 bases, with 20 bases between. The CDR3 has 17 amino acids. CDR3 amino acids: CASSDPLGGPTYQPQHF. CDR3 bases: TGTGCCAGCAGTGACCCCCTCGGGGGGCCGACTTATCAGCCCCAGCATTTT.

The CDR3 DNA reads as TGTGCCAGCAGCTTAGCGTTGACAGGGAGGTCAGATACGCAGTATTTT. Protein: CASSLALTGRSDTQYF. The chain carries TRBV7-2 and TRBJ2-3; a possible D gene is TRBD1 (7 bases). Germline CDR1 is SGHTA and CDR2 is FQGNSA. The CDR3 loop spans 16 amino acids. Trimming removed 0 bases from V and 4 bases from J, with 14 bases in between.

This chain uses TRBV4-2 with TRBJ1-1, with 7 bases matching TRBD1. V shed 0 bases and J 0 bases; nucleotides not matched to a gene: 13. Germline V gives CDR1 LGHNA, CDR2 YNFKEQ. This CDR3 is 19 amino acids long. The CDR3 protein is CASSQETGYAGTVNTEAFF. The DNA of the CDR3 is TGTGCCAGCAGCCAAGAGACCGGGTACGCCGGGACAGTGAACACTGAAGCTTTCTTT.

The rearrangement links TRBV30 to TRBJ1-2; no clear D gene. The CDR3 runs to 13 residues. Trimming pared 7 bases from V and 4 bases from J, leaving 16 bases between. Germline V lookup: CDR1 GTSNPN, CDR2 SVGIG (reference sequence). The CDR3 DNA sequence: TGTGCCTACACCAACGACGAGGGCTATGGCTACACCTTC. Amino acids: CAYTNDEGYGYTF.

This chain uses TRBV7-2 with TRBJ1-2; D remains ambiguous. Germline CDR1 reads SGHTA; CDR2 reads FQGNSA. This CDR3 is 14 amino acids long. V was shortened by 9 bases and J by 1 base, with 15 bases between the two germline ends. This CDR3 is CASRRSRDNYGYTF. DNA of the CDR3: TGTGCCAGTCGGAGGTCGAGGGATAACTATGGCTACACCTTC.

This clone occurred a few times. This chain connects TRBV5-8 to TRBJ1-1; the match to TRBD1 covers 7 bases. The CDR3 has 16 residues. CDR1 SGHTS and CDR2 YDEGEE come from the germline V gene. V lost 2 bases, J lost 5 bases, and 12 bases stayed unmatched. CDR3: CASSLDPLTGITEAFF. The DNA for the CDR3 is TGTGCCAGCAGCTTAGATCCCTTGACAGGGATTACTGAAGCTTTCTTT.

This clone was observed a single time. The chain couples TRBV11-2 to TRBJ1-3, with a possible D match to TRBD1 (5 bases). This CDR3 has 16 amino acids. The germline V gene has CDR1 SGHAT and CDR2 FQNNGV. The V end was cut by 5 bases, the J end by 0 bases, with 14 bases between. CDR3 sequence (DNA): TGTGCCAGCAGCCCCCGGACACCAGTCTCTGGAAACACCATATATTTT. The encoded protein is CASSPRTPVSGNTIYF.

The V and J genes are TRBV15 and TRBJ2-1; 9 nucleotides agree with TRBD2. This CDR3 region has 16 residues. From germline, CDR1 is LNHNV and CDR2 YYDKDF (reference sequence). J lost 6 bases, V lost 1 base, and 7 bases had no gene match. Here the CDR3 reads CATSRGGGTSINEQFF. The CDR3 coding sequence is TGTGCCACCAGCAGAGGGGGCGGGACTAGCATCAATGAGCAGTTCTTC.

This clone turned up a few times. The V and J genes are TRBV18 and TRBJ1-2; D possibly corresponds to TRBD1 (6 bases). V lost 0 bases to trimming and J lost 6 bases, with 11 bases between them. The CDR3 is 14 amino acids. Per the germline V gene, CDR1 is KGHSH and CDR2 is LQKENI. The CDR3 DNA sequence: TGTGCCAGCTCACCACCGGTAGGGGGACATGGCTACACCTTC. It specifies CASSPPVGGHGYTF.

The rearrangement uses TRBV7-9 and TRBJ2-2; D might be TRBD1 (5 bases). Germline CDR1 SEHNR, CDR2 FQNEAQ (reference sequence). The germline V and J ends were trimmed by 6 bases and 7 bases, with 12 bases remaining between them. This CDR3 region has 13 residues. The CDR3 DNA reads TGTGCCAGCAGATTGGAGCAGGGCGGGGAGCTGTTTTTT. It yields the protein CASRLEQGGELFF.

The chain recombines TRBV19 with TRBJ2-7; TRBD1 agrees at 10 bases. There are 16 residues in the CDR3. CDR1 and CDR2 from the germline V gene are LNHDA and SQIVND (reference sequence). The junction had 7 bases not matched to a gene; V was cut back by 3 bases and J by 2 bases. In DNA, the CDR3 is TGTGCCAGTAGTATCGCTGGACAGGGGGTAGCCTACGAGCAGTACTTC. Protein sequence: CASSIAGQGVAYEQYF.

The genes are TRBV28 and TRBJ1-2; 7 positions match TRBD1. CDR3 length: 14 amino acids. The trim removed 1 base at V and 8 bases at J, leaving 7 bases unmatched. CDR1 and CDR2 (germline): MDHEN, SYDVKM. This CDR3 reads CASSLSPGTEGYTF. CDR3 sequence (DNA): TGTGCCAGCAGTTTATCGCCAGGGACAGAGGGCTACACCTTC.

The rearrangement links TRBV28 to TRBJ1-4, with 11 bases aligning to TRBD1. Germline lookup yields CDR1 MDHEN and CDR2 SYDVKM. The CDR3 sequence is 16 residues long. The junction had 3 bases not matched to a gene; V was cut back by 1 base and J by 5 bases. As DNA, the CDR3 is TGTGCCAGCAGTTTATCAGGGACAGGGGGAAATGAAAAACTGTTTTTT. Translated, it gives CASSLSGTGGNEKLFF.

The gene calls are TRBV4-2 and TRBJ2-1, with 9 bases lining up with TRBD1. CDR1 is LGHNA and CDR2 is YNFKEQ in the germline V gene. V trimming: 3 bases; J trimming: 1 base; junction bases outside the gene matches: 4. This CDR3 spans 16 amino acids. The chain's CDR3 is CASSHRTGESYNEQFF. The CDR3 coding sequence is TGTGCCAGCAGCCATAGGACAGGGGAATCCTACAATGAGCAGTTCTTC.

The chain uses TRBV27 and TRBJ2-2; 10 bases are shared with TRBD1. In germline, CDR1 is MNHEY, CDR2 SMNVEV (reference sequence). V gave up 5 bases and J gave up 6 bases; unmatched junction bases: 12. This CDR3 contains 17 residues. CDR3: CASSPLTGTGESGELFF. DNA for the CDR3: TGTGCCAGCAGTCCCCTGACCGGGACAGGGGAATCCGGGGAGCTGTTTTTT.

This clone was observed a few times. The chain employs TRBV19 and TRBJ1-6; 8 bases match TRBD1. The germline V gene encodes CDR1 LNHDA and CDR2 SQIVND (reference sequence). The CDR3 consists of 13 residues. The trim removed 8 bases at V and 6 bases at J, leaving 3 bases unmatched. The CDR3 sequence: CASWTGSNSPLHF. In DNA, the CDR3 is TGTGCCAGTTGGACAGGGAGTAATTCACCCCTCCACTTT.

The CDR3 loop reads CASSSSLSGGISGANVLTF. In DNA form, the CDR3 reads TGTGCCAGCAGCTCATCCCTGAGCGGGGGGATATCTGGGGCCAACGTCCTGACTTTC. V is TRBV9 and J is TRBJ2-6; 9 nucleotides align to TRBD2. The CDR3 totals 19 residues. The V gene end was trimmed by 4 bases and the J gene end by 1 base; junction bases not matched to a gene: 12. Germline CDR1 reads SGDLS; CDR2 reads YYNGEE.